Listed here are 8 T cell receptor beta chains from one sample, sequenced in a study of blood T cell repertoires in COVID-19. The table came from immunoSEQ multiplex PCR; TCRdb's copy has only in-frame clones and leaves some out. The data hold about 260,000 clones, with almost 85% observed a single time. Sample: peripheral blood. The receptors stem from an elderly woman with acute or convalescent COVID-19.

V gene TRBV5-6 combines with J gene TRBJ2-6; D not resolved. Germline CDR1 SGHDT, CDR2 YYEEEE. CDR3 length: 16 amino acids. The germline V and J ends were trimmed by 0 bases and 2 bases, with 9 bases remaining between them. Here the CDR3 DNA reads TGTGCCAGCAGCTTGGCCCCGGTACCTGGGGCCAACGTCCTGACTTTC. It translates to CASSLAPVPGANVLTF.

This rearrangement joins TRBV19 to TRBJ1-5, with 11 bases matching TRBD1. There are 17 residues in the CDR3. V shed 5 bases, J shed 2 bases, and the junction held 8 bases outside the gene matches. Germline assignment: CDR1 LNHDA and CDR2 SQIVND (reference sequence). CDR3 DNA sequence: TGTGCCAGTAGTTCCGGACAGGGGGCTGGTGGCAATCAGCCCCAGCATTTT. Amino acids: CASSSGQGAGGNQPQHF.

V is TRBV28 and J is TRBJ2-3; D uncertain. Germline V gene lookup returns CDR1 MDHEN and CDR2 SYDVKM. Trimming stripped 5 bases from V and 3 bases from J, with 3 bases between. The CDR3 runs to 11 residues. CDR3 protein: CASSQTDTQYF. The CDR3 nucleotides are TGTGCCAGCAGTCAGACAGATACGCAGTATTTT.

The chain uses TRBV6-5 and TRBJ2-7; 8 bases agree with TRBD2. Germline V gene sequence: CDR1 MNHEY, CDR2 SVGAGI. There are 16 residues in the CDR3. J gave up 1 base and V 2 bases, and 7 bases lay outside the gene matches. CDR3: CASSYPGRGGSYEQYF. The DNA of the CDR3 is TGTGCCAGCAGTTACCCCGGGAGGGGGGGGTCCTACGAGCAGTACTTC.

The chain uses TRBV28 and TRBJ2-1; TRBD2 agrees at 15 bases. Germline CDR1 reads MDHEN; CDR2 reads SYDVKM. J gave up 2 bases and V 4 bases, and 9 bases lay outside the gene matches. The CDR3 covers 19 residues. This chain's CDR3 is CASSSSPGLAGGTYNEQFF. The CDR3 coding sequence is TGTGCCAGCAGTTCCTCGCCGGGACTAGCGGGGGGTACCTACAATGAGCAGTTCTTC.

This clone came up once. V and J are TRBV2 and TRBJ2-7; the D is unclear. Between the trimmed V and J ends, which lost 6 bases and 1 base, there was a span of 7 bases. Germline loops: CDR1 SNHLY, CDR2 FYNNEI. This CDR3 region has 12 residues. DNA of the CDR3: TGTGCCAGCAGCGGTGCTTCCTACGAGCAGTACTTC. Translation gives CASSGASYEQYF.

Written as DNA, the CDR3 is TGTGCCAGCAGTTCTACAGCCTCTGGAAACACCATATATTTT. Translating gives CASSSTASGNTIYF. The chain recombines TRBV28 with TRBJ1-3; no definite D call. CDR3 length equals 14 residues. Deletions cut 4 bases from V and 0 bases from J, with 7 bases between. CDR1 is MDHEN, CDR2 SYDVKM, per germline.

This clone was counted once. The V call is TRBV9, the J call TRBJ1-6, with 9 bases lining up with TRBD1. V shed 3 bases and J 9 bases; nucleotides not matched to a gene: 4. Germline V gene lookup returns CDR1 SGDLS and CDR2 YYNGEE. The CDR3 loop spans 14 amino acids. CDR3 DNA sequence: TGTGCCAGCAGCGCCTCGGACAGGGGTTCACCCCTCCACTTT. It is translated as CASSASDRGSPLHF.